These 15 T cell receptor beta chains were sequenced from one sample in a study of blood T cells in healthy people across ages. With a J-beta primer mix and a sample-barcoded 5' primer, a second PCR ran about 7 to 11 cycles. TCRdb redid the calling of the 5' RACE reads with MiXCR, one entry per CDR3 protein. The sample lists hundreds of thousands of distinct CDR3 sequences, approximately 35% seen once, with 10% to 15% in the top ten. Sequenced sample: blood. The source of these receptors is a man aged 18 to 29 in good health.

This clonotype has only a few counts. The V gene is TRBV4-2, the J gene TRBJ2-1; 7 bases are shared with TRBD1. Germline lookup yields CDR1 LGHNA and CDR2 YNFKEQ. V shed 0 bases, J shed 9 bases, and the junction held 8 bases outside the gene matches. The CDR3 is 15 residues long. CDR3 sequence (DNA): TGTGCCAGCAGCCAAGATTCCCTAGCAGGGGGTGAGCAGTTCTTC. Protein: CASSQDSLAGGEQFF.

CDR3: CASSLRGIRSGYTF. CDR3 nucleotides: TGTGCCAGCAGCCTAAGGGGAATCCGGAGCGGCTACACCTTC. This chain uses TRBV28 with TRBJ1-2; possible D gene TRBD1, 5 bases. The V and J ends lost 6 bases and 8 bases respectively, with 19 bases between them. The CDR3 loop spans 14 amino acids. Germline V gene lookup returns CDR1 MDHEN and CDR2 SYDVKM.

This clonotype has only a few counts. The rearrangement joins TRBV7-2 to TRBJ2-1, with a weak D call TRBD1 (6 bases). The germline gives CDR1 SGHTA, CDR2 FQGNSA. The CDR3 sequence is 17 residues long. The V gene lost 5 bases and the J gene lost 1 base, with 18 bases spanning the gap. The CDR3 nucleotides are TGTGCCAGCAGCCAGCGGACAGCCCCACTGTCCTACAATGAGCAGTTCTTC. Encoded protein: CASSQRTAPLSYNEQFF. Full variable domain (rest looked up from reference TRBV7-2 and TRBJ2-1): GAGVSQSPSNKVTEKGKDVELRCDPISGHTALYWYRQSLGQGLEFLIYFQGNSAPDKSGLPSDRFSAERTGGSVSTLTIQRTQQEDSAVYLCASSQRTAPLSYNEQFFGPGTRLTVL.

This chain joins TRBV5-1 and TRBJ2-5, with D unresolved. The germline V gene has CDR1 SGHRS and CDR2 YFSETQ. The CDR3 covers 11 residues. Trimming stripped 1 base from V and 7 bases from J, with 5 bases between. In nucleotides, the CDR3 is TGCGCCAGCAGCTTGAAGGTGACCCAGTACTTC. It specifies CASSLKVTQYF.

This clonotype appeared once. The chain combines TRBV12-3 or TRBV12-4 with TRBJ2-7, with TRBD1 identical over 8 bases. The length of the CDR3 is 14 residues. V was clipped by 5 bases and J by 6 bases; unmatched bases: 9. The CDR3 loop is CASSRTGRSGEQYF. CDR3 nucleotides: TGTGCCAGCAGTCGGACAGGGCGGTCGGGCGAGCAGTACTTC.

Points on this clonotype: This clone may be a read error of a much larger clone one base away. Here the CDR3 DNA reads TGCGCCAGCAGCCAAGATTGGACCACCTACGAGCAGTTCTTC. Translated: CASSQDWTTYEQFF. V and J are TRBV4-3 and TRBJ2-1; D remains unclear. Germline assignment: CDR1 LGHNA and CDR2 YSLEER. V lost 0 bases to trimming and J lost 10 bases, with 13 bases between them. The CDR3 consists of 14 residues.

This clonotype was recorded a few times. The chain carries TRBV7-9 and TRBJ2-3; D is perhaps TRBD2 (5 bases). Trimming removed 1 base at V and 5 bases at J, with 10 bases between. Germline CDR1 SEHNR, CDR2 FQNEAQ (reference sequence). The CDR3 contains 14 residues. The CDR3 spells CASSLEGRGDTQYF. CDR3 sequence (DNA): TGTGCCAGCAGCTTAGAAGGACGGGGAGATACGCAGTATTTT.

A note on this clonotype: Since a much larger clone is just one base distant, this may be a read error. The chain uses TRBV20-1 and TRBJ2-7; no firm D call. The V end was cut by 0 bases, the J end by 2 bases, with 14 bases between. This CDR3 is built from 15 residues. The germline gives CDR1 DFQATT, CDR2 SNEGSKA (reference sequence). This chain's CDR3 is CSARDPATNPYEQYF. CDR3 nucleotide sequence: TGCAGTGCTAGAGATCCGGCAACGAATCCCTACGAGCAGTACTTC.

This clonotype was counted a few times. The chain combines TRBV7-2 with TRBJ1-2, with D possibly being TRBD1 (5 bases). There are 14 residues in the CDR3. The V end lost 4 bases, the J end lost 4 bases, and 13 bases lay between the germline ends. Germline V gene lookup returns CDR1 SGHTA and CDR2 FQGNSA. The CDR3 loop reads CASSYGGTTYGYTF. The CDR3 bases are TGTGCCAGCAGCTACGGGGGTACTACCTATGGCTACACCTTC.

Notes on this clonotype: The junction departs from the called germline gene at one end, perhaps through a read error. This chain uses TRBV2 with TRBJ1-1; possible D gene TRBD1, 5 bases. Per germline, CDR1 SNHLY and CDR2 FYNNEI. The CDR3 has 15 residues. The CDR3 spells CTSSLIRGGGTEAFF. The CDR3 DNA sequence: TGTACCAGCAGCCTAATAAGGGGTGGGGGCACTGAAGCTTTCTTT.

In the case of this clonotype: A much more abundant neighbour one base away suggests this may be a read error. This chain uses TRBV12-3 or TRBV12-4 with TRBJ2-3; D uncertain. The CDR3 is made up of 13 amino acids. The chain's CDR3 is CASTRPNTDAQYF. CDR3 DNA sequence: TGTGCCAGCACCCGGCCCAACACAGATGCGCAGTATTTT.

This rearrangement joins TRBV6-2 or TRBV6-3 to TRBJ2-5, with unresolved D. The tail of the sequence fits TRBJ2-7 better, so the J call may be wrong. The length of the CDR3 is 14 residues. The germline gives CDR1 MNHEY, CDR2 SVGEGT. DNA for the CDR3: TGTGCCAGCAGTTCCCCGGCCGACGGCTACGAGCAGTACTTC. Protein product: CASSSPADGYEQYF.

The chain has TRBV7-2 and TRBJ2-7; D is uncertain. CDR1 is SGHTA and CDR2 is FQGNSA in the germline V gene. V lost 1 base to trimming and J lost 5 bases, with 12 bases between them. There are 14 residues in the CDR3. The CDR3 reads CASSLGTPGHEQYF. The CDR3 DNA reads TGTGCCAGCAGCTTAGGGACCCCGGGCCACGAGCAGTACTTC.

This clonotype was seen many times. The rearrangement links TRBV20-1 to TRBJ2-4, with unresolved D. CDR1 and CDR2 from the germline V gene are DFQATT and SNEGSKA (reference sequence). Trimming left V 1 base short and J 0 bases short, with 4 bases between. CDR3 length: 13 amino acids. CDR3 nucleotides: TGCAGTGCTAGAGGCGGAGCCAAAAACATTCAGTACTTC. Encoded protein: CSARGGAKNIQYF.

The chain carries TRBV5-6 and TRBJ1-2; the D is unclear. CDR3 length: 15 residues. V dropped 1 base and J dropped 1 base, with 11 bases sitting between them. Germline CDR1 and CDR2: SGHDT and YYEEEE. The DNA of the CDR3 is TGTGCCAGCAGCTTGTATCCGGGGATTAACTATGGCTACACCTTC. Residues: CASSLYPGINYGYTF.